This TCR beta chain was retrieved from a study of T cells after yellow fever vaccination. Researchers made TCR cDNA using 5'RACE template switching, and this step added a universal primer site and UMIs. TCRdb itself ran the 5' RACE reads through MiXCR, one entry per CDR3 protein. The sample has some 320,000 distinct CDR3 sequences, around a tenth seen once; the top ten hold 2.5% to 4%. This CDR3 comprises 15 residues. Trimming stripped 5 bases from V and 0 bases from J, with 11 bases between. This clonotype was obtained from a man between 18 and 35 years old who received the YFV17D yellow fever vaccine. The gene calls are TRBV12-3 or TRBV12-4 and TRBJ1-3; the D is unclear. The source material was CD4+ T cells sorted from PBMCs, sampled 45 days after the yellow fever booster vaccination. The CDR3 DNA reads TGTGCCAGCAGTCCACAATCGAGCTCTGGAAACACCATATATTTT. This translates into CASSPQSSSGNTIYF.